The clone carrying this TCR beta chain came up many times. Compared with germline, one end of the junction differs, possibly owing to a read error. This sample is drawn from a study of response to subunit inactivated influenza vaccine. TCRdb re-analysed the RT-PCR reads in MiXCR, keeping a single row per CDR3 protein. The sample shows about 570,000 distinct CDR3 sequences, 10% to 12% of them seen only once. Separately, the same data were catalogued under a study of T cells expressing NK-cell markers. This second study notes: Synthesis of TCR beta cDNA relied on 5'RACE template switching carrying UMIs. Seven HCMV-seropositive donors and one seronegative donor made up the eight sequenced donors. The use of an anti-gamma-delta TCR antibody, which was added in several experiments, restricted sorting to T cells expressing alpha-beta TCR. Dominant NKG2C+ clonotypes made up about 1.0-7.5% of CD8+ T cells in 5 or 6 donors.

The sequencing used PBMCs from blood, collected on the day of vaccination. The TCR was taken from a man aged 50-60 years who received an inactivated influenza vaccine.

CDR3 sequence: CASSPGTGGFYEQYF. The CDR3 nucleotides read TGTGCCAGCAGCCCCGGGACAGGGGGCTTCTACGAGCAGTACTTC. The chain recombines TRBV5-1 with TRBJ2-7; 12 bases are a match to TRBD1. The CDR3 contains 15 residues. The germline CDR1 and CDR2 sequences are SGHRS and YFSETQ.